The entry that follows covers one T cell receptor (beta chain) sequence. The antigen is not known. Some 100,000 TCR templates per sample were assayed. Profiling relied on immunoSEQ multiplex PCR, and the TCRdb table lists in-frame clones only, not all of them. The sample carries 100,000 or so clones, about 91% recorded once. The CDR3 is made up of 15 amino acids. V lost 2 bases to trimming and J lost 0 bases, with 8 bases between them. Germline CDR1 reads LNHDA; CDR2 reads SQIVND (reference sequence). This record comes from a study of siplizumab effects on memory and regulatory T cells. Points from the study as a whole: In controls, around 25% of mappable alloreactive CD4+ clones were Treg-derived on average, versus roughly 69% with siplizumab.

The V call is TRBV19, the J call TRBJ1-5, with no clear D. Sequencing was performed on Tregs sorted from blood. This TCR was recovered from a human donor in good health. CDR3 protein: CASSIRQRSNQPQHF. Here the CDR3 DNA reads TGTGCCAGTAGTATACGACAACGTAGCAATCAGCCCCAGCATTTT.